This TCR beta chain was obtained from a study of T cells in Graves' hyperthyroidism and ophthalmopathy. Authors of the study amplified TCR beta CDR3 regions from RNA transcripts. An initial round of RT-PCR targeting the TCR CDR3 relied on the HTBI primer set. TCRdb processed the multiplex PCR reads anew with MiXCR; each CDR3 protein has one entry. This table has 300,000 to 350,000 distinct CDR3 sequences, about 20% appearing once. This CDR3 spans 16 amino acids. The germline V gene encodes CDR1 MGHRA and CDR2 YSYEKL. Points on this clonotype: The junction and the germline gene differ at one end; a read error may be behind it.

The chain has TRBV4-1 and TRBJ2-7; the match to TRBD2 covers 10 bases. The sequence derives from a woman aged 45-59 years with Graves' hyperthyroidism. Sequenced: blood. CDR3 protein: CASSKDGLAGAAEQYF. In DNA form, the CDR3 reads TGCGCCAGCAGCAAAGATGGCCTAGCGGGAGCGGCAGAGCAGTACTTC.